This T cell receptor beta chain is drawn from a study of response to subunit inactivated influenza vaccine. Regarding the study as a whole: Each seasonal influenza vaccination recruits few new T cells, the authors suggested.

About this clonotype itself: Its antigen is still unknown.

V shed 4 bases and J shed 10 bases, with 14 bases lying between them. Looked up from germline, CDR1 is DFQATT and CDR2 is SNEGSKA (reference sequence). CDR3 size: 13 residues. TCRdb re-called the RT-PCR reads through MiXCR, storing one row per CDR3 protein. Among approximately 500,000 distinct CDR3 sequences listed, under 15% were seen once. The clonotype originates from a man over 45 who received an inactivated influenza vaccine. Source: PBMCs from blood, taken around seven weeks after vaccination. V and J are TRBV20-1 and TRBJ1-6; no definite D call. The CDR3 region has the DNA TGCAGTGCTACGTTAGAGGGTCGATCACCCCTCCACTTT. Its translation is CSATLEGRSPLHF.